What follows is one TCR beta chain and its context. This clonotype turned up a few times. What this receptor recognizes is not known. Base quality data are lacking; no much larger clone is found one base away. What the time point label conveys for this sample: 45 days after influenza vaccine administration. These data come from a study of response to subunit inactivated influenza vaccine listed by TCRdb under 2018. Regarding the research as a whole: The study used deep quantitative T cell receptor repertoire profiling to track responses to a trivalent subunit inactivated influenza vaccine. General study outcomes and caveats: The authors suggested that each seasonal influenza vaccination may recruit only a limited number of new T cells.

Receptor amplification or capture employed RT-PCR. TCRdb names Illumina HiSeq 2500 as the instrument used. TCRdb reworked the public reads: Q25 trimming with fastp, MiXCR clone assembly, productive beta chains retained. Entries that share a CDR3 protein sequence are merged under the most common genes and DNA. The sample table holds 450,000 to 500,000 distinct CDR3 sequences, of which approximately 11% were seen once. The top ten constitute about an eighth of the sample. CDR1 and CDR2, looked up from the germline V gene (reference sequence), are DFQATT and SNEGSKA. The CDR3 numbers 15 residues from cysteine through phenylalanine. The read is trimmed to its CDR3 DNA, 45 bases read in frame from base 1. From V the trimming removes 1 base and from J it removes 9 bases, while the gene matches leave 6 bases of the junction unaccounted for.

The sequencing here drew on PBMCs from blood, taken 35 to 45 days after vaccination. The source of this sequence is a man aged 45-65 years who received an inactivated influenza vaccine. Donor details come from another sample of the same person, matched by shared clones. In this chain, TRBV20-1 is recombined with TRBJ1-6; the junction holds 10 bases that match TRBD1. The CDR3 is CSARVRDRGRSPLHF. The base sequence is TGCAGTGCTAGAGTTCGGGACAGGGGACGTTCACCCCTCCACTTT.